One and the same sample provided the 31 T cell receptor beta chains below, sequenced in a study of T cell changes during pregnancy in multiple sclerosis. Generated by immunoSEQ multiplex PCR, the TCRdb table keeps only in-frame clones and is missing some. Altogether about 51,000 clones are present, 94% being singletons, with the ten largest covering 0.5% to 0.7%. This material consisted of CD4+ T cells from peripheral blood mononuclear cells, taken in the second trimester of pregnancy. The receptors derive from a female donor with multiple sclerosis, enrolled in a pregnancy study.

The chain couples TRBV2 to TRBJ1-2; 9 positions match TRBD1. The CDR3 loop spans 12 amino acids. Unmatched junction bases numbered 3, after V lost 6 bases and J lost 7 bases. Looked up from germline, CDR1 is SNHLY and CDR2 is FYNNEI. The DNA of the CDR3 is TGTGCCAGCAGGCCGACAGGGGGTGGCTACACCTTC. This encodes CASRPTGGGYTF.

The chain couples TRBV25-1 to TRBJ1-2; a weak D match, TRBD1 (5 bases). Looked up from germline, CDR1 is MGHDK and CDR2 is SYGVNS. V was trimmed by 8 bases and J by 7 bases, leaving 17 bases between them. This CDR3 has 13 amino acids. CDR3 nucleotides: TGTGCCAGCGCCCAAATAGGGGCAAGTGGCTACACCTTC. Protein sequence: CASAQIGASGYTF.

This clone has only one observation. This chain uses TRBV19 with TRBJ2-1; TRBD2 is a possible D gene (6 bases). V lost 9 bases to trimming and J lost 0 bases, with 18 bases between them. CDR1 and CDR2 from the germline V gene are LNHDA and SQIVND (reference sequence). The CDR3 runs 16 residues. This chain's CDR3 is CASQPAGPLSYNEQFF. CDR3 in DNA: TGTGCCAGCCAACCGGCGGGACCGCTCTCCTACAATGAGCAGTTCTTC.

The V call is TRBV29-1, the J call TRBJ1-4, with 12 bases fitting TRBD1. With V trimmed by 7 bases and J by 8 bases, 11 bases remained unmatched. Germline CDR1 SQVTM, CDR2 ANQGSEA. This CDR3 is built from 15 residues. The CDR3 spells CSGLRDRGHREKLFF. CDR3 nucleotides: TGCAGCGGCTTGCGGGACAGGGGGCATCGGGAAAAACTGTTTTTT.

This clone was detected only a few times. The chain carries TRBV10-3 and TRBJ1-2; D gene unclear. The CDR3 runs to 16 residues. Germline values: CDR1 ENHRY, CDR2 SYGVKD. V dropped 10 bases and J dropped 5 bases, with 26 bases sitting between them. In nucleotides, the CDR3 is TGTGCCACCCATTTCACGAGGGTAGTAGAAAGTTATGGCTACACCTTC. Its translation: CATHFTRVVESYGYTF.

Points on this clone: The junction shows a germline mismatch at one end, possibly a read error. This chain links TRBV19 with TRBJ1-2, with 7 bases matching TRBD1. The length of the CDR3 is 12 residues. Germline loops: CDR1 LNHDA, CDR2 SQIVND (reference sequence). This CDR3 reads CAVRGTNYGYTF. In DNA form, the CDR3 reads TGCGCCGTCAGGGGGACTAACTATGGCTACACCTTC.

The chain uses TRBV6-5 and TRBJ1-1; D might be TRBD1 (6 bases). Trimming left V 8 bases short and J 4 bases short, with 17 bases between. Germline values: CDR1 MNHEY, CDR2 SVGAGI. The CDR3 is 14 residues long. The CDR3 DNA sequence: TGTGCCAGCCGACGGGGGGGCAGGGGCACTGAAGCTTTCTTT. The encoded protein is CASRRGGRGTEAFF.

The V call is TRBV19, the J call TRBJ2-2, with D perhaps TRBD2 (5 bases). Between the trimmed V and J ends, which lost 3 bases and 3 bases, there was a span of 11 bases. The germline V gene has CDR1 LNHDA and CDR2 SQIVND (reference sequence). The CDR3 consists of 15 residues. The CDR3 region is CASSISVTYTGELFF. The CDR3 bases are TGTGCCAGTAGTATTAGCGTCACTTACACCGGGGAGCTGTTTTTT.

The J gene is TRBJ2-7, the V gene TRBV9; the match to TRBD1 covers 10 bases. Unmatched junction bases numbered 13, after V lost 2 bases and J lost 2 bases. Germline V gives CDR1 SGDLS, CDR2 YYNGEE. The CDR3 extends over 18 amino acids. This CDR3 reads CASSVGQGPRLPPYEQYF. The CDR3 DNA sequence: TGTGCCAGCAGCGTGGGACAGGGGCCGCGACTACCCCCCTACGAGCAGTACTTC.

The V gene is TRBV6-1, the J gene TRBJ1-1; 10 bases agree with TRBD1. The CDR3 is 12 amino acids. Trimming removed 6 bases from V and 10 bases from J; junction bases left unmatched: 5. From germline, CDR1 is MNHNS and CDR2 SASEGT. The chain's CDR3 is CASSGDRGRAFF. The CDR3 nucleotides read TGTGCCAGCAGCGGGGACAGGGGCCGAGCTTTCTTT.

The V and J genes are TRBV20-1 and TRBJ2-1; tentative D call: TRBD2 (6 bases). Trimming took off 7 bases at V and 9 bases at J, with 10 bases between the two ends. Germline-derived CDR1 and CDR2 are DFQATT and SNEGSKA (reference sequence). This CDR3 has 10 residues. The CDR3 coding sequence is TGCAGTGTGGCGCGGGGTGAGCAGTTCTTC. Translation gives CSVARGEQFF.

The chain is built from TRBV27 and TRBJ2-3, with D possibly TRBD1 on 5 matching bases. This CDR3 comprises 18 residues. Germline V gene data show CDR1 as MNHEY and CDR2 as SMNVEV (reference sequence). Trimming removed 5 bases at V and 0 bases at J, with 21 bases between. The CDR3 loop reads CASSLDHSKGFSTDTQYF. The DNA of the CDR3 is TGTGCCAGCAGTCTGGACCATTCTAAGGGGTTTAGCACAGATACGCAGTATTTT.

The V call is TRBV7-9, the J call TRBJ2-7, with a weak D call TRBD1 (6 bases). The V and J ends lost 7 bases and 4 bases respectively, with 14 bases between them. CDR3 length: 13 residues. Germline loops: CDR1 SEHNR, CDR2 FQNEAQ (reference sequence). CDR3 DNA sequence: TGTGCCAGCACCGACGACAGGTTGTACGAGCAGTACTTC. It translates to CASTDDRLYEQYF. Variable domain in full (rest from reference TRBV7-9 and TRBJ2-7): DTGVSQNPRHKITKRGQNVTFRCDPISEHNRLYWYRQTLGQGPEFLTYFQNEAQLEKSRLLSDRFSAERPKGSFSTLEIQRTEQGDSAMYLCASTDDRLYEQYFGPGTRLTVT.

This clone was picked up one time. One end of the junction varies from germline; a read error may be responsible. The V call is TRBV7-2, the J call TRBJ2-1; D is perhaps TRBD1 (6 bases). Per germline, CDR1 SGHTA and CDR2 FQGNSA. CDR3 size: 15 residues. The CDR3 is CASSLAGALYNERFF. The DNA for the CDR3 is TGTGCCAGCAGCTTAGCGGGGGCCCTTTACAATGAGCGGTTCTTC.

The CDR3 sequence: CASGIGGRYTGELFF. CDR3 in DNA: TGCGCCAGCGGTATTGGGGGCCGATACACCGGGGAGCTGTTTTTT. The J gene is TRBJ2-2, the V gene TRBV5-1; D is possibly TRBD1 (6 bases). This CDR3 has 15 amino acids. V was trimmed by 7 bases and J by 3 bases, leaving 16 bases between them. Germline CDR1 and CDR2: SGHRS and YFSETQ. Using reference TRBV5-1 and TRBJ2-2 for the parts outside the CDR3, the full variable domain is KAGVTQTPRYLIKTRGQQVTLSCSPISGHRSVSWYQQTPGQGLQFLFEYFSETQRNKGNFPGRFSGRQFSNSRSEMNVSTLELGDSALYLCASGIGGRYTGELFFGEGSRLTVL.

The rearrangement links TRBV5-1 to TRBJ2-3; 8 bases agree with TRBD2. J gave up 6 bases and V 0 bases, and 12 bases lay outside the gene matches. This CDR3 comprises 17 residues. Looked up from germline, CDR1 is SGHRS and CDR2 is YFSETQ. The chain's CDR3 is CASSLAARSGGKDTQYF. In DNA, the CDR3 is TGCGCCAGCAGCTTGGCGGCCCGGAGCGGGGGTAAGGATACGCAGTATTTT.

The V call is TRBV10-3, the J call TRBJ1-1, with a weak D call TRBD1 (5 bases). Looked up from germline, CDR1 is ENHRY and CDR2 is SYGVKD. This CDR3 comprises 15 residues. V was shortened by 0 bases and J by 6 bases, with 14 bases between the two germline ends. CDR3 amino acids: CAISESRVYLAEAFF. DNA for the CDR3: TGTGCCATCAGTGAGTCCAGGGTTTATTTAGCTGAAGCTTTCTTT.

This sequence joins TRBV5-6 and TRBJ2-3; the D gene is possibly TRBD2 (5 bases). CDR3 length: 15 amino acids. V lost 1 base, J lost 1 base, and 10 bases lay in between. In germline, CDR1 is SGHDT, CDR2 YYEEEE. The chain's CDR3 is CASSLRSGGTDTQYF. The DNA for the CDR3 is TGTGCCAGCAGCTTGAGGTCCGGGGGCACAGATACGCAGTATTTT.

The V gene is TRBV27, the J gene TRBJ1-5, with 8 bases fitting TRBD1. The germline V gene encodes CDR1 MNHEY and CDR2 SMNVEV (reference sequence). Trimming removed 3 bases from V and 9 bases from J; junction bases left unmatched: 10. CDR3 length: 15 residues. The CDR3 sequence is CASSFSDRGAGPQHF. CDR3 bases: TGTGCCAGCAGTTTTTCTGACAGGGGAGCTGGGCCCCAGCATTTT.

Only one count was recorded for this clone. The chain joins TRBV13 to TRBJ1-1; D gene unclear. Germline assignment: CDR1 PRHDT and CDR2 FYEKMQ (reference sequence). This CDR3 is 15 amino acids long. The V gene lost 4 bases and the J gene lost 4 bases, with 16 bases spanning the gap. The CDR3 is CASSSRISHFTEAFF. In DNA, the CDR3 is TGTGCCAGCAGCTCCCGAATCAGTCATTTCACTGAAGCTTTCTTT.

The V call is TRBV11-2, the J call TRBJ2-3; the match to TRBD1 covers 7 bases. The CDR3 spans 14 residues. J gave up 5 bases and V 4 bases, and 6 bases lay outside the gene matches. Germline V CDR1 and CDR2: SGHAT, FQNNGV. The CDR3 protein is CASSSQGIGDTQYF. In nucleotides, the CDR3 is TGTGCCAGCAGCTCACAGGGGATTGGAGATACGCAGTATTTT.

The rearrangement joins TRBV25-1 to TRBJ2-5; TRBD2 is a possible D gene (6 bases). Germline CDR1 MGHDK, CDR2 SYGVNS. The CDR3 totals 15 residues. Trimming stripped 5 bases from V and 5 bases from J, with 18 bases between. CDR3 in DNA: TGTGCCAGCAGTTCAACGGGGACCCGGGGGGAGACCCAGTACTTC. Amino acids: CASSSTGTRGETQYF.

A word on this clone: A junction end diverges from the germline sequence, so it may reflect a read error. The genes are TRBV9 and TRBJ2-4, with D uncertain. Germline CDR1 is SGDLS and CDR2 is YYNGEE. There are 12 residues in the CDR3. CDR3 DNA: TGTGCCAGCAGCCCCCTCGTACCGCGACTGTCCTTC. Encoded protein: CASSPLVPRLSF.

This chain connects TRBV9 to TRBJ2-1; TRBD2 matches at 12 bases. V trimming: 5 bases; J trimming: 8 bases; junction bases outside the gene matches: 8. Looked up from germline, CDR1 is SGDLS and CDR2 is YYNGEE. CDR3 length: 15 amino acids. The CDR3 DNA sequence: TGTGCCAGCAGACTTGGACTAGCGGGGCCCGATGAGCAGTTCTTC. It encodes CASRLGLAGPDEQFF.

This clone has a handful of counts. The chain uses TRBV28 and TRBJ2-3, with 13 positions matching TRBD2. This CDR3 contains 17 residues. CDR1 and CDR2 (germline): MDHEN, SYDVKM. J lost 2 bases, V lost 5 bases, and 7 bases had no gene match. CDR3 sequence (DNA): TGTGCCAGCAGTCCGCGACTAGCGGGGGGATCCACAGATACGCAGTATTTT. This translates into CASSPRLAGGSTDTQYF.

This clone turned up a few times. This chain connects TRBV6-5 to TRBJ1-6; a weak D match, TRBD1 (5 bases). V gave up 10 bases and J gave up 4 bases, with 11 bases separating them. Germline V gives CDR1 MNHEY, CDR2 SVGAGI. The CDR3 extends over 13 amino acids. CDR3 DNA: TGTGCCACATGGGACTCTTATAATTCACCCCTCCACTTT. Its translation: CATWDSYNSPLHF.

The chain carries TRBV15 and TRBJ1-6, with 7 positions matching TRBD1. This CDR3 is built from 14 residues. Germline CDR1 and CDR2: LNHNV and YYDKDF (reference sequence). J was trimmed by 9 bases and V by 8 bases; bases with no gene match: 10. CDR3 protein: CATPIKDRSSPLHF. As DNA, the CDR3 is TGTGCCACCCCGATCAAGGACAGGAGTTCACCCCTCCACTTT.

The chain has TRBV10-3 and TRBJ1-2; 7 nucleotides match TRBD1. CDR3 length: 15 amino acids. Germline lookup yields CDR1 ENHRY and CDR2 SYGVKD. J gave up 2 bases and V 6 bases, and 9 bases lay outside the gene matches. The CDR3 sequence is CAISPQGKSNYGYTF. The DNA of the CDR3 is TGTGCCATCAGCCCACAGGGGAAATCCAACTATGGCTACACCTTC.

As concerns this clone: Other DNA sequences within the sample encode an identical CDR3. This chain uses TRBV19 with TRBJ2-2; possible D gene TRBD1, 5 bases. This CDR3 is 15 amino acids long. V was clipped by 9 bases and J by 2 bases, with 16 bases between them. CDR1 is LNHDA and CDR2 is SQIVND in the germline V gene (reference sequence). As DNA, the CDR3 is TGTGCCAGCTCCAAACGTACAGGAAACACCGGGGAGCTGTTTTTT. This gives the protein CASSKRTGNTGELFF.

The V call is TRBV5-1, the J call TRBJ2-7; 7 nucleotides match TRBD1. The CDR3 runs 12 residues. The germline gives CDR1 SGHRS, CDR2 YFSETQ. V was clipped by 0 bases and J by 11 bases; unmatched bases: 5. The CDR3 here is CASSLDRGLEYF. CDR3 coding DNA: TGCGCCAGCAGCTTGGACAGGGGTTTGGAGTACTTC.

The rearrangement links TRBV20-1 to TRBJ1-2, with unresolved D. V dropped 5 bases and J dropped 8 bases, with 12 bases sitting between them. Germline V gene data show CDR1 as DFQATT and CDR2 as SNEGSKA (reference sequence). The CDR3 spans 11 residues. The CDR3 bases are TGCAGTGCTCGGTTGTCGAAAGGCTACACCTTC. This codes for CSARLSKGYTF.